The 26 T cell receptor beta chains reported below all come from one sample, sequenced in a study of CD8 T cells in ankylosing spondylitis. TCRdb redid the calling of the 5' RACE reads with MiXCR, one entry per CDR3 protein. The sample has fewer than 650,000 distinct CDR3 sequences; approximately 12% are singletons. Their specific antigens are unknown. Study-wide points: Typical of ankylosing spondylitis blood, it appeared, was a TCR beta motif of 7 or 8 highly homologous variants.

Input material: blood, either unsorted or a sorted T cell fraction (not recorded which). These receptors were obtained from a male donor with ankylosing spondylitis.

About this clonotype itself: Germline and junction disagree at one end, which may indicate a read error. The chain employs TRBV12-3 or TRBV12-4 and TRBJ2-5; D is unresolved. The length of the CDR3 is 13 residues. The CDR3 reads CATSGPSRETQYF. In DNA, the CDR3 is TGTGCCACCAGTGGACCGAGCCGAGAGACCCAGTACTTC.

In this sample, this clonotype turned up a few times. V usage is TRBV20-1 and J usage is TRBJ2-3; 8 nucleotides agree with TRBD1. CDR3 length: 13 residues. With 6 bases clipped from V and 5 bases from J, the junction kept 7 bases outside the gene matches. CDR1 is DFQATT and CDR2 is SNEGSKA in the germline V gene (reference sequence). CDR3 sequence reads: CSALDRVKDTQYF. CDR3 sequence (DNA): TGCAGTGCCCTGGACAGGGTCAAAGATACGCAGTATTTT.

This clonotype was found many times. The chain is built from TRBV3-1 and TRBJ2-2; 9 nucleotides agree with TRBD1. The CDR3 is made up of 15 amino acids. CDR1 is LGHDT and CDR2 is YNNKEL in the germline V gene (reference sequence). Losses at the gene ends were 2 bases for V and 6 bases for J; bases not matched to a gene: 4. CDR3 bases: TGTGCCAGCAGCCAAAGGGACAGGGCCGCCGGGGAGCTGTTTTTT. This gives the protein CASSQRDRAAGELFF.

This chain uses TRBV28 with TRBJ2-7; 8 bases line up with TRBD2. The V segment lost 4 bases and the J segment 6 bases; nucleotides outside the gene matches: 8. Per the germline V gene, CDR1 is MDHEN and CDR2 is SYDVKM. The CDR3 runs 14 residues. DNA for the CDR3: TGTGCCAGCAGTTCTAGCGGGTGGGGCCTCGAGCAGTACTTC. Translated, it gives CASSSSGWGLEQYF.

This clonotype was seen once. The chain recombines TRBV20-1 with TRBJ2-7; TRBD2 aligns across 8 bases. Looked up from germline, CDR1 is DFQATT and CDR2 is SNEGSKA (reference sequence). This CDR3 has 15 amino acids. V shed 7 bases, J shed 7 bases, and the junction held 18 bases outside the gene matches. The DNA for the CDR3 is TGCAGTGTTTTCCCTTTTCTAGCGGGTGAGGGGGAGCAGTACTTC. Protein: CSVFPFLAGEGEQYF.

The DNA for the CDR3 is TGCAGTGCCCGGACTAGCGGGGTCACAGATACGCAGTATTTT. It encodes CSARTSGVTDTQYF. This rearrangement joins TRBV20-1 to TRBJ2-3; TRBD2 matches at 12 bases. Germline CDR1 DFQATT, CDR2 SNEGSKA (reference sequence). Trimming removed 6 bases from V and 2 bases from J; junction bases left unmatched: 3. This CDR3 spans 14 amino acids.

The genes are TRBV5-1 and TRBJ2-7; D unclear. The germline V gene has CDR1 SGHRS and CDR2 YFSETQ. The ends were cut back, 0 bases at V and 0 bases at J, with 7 bases in the middle. The CDR3 has 14 residues. The chain's CDR3 is CASSLVADSYEQYF. The CDR3 nucleotides are TGCGCCAGCAGCTTGGTAGCAGACTCCTACGAGCAGTACTTC.

The chain has TRBV7-2 and TRBJ2-7; TRBD2 aligns across 7 bases. CDR1 is SGHTA and CDR2 is FQGNSA in the germline V gene. The CDR3 contains 15 residues. V dropped 1 base and J dropped 3; count of bases not matched to a gene: 6. CDR3 sequence (DNA): TGTGCCAGCAGCTTAGGTCCTAGCGGCTTCTACGAGCAGTACGTC. The encoded protein is CASSLGPSGFYEQYV.

The chain couples TRBV5-6 to TRBJ1-1; 7 positions agree with TRBD1. The germline V gene encodes CDR1 SGHDT and CDR2 YYEEEE. J was trimmed by 4 bases and V by 4 bases; bases with no gene match: 16. CDR3 length: 17 amino acids. The CDR3 loop reads CASSPIAGQAVGTEAFF. As DNA, the CDR3 is TGTGCCAGCAGCCCAATAGCAGGACAGGCCGTCGGCACTGAAGCTTTCTTT.

This clonotype was counted only a few times. This rearrangement joins TRBV5-1 to TRBJ1-6; 10 nucleotides align to TRBD1. The germline V gene has CDR1 SGHRS and CDR2 YFSETQ. J lost 8 bases, V lost 6 bases, and 2 bases had no gene match. The CDR3 contains 13 residues. The CDR3 protein is CASKGTGDSPLHF. The CDR3 DNA reads as TGCGCCAGCAAAGGGACAGGGGATTCACCCCTCCACTTT.

J is TRBJ1-2 and V is TRBV20-1; D is ambiguous. Germline lookup yields CDR1 DFQATT and CDR2 SNEGSKA (reference sequence). The CDR3 contains 14 residues. Between the trimmed V and J ends, which lost 0 bases and 5 bases, there was a span of 13 bases. CDR3 bases: TGCAGTGCTAGAGACCCAGCCTTGGGGTATGGCTACACCTTC. Its protein is CSARDPALGYGYTF.

This chain joins TRBV5-1 and TRBJ2-1; 8 positions agree with TRBD1. CDR3 size: 17 residues. With 1 base clipped from V and 7 bases from J, the junction kept 13 bases outside the gene matches. CDR1 is SGHRS, CDR2 YFSETQ, per germline. The CDR3 reads CASSLSPGQVGGNEQFF. The CDR3 DNA reads as TGCGCCAGCAGCTTGTCCCCGGGACAGGTAGGGGGAAATGAGCAGTTCTTC.

This clonotype was detected only a few times. The rearrangement links TRBV20-1 to TRBJ2-5, with 7 bases lining up with TRBD1. Germline CDR1 and CDR2: DFQATT and SNEGSKA (reference sequence). The CDR3 extends over 13 amino acids. Unmatched junction bases numbered 2, after V lost 0 bases and J lost 4 bases. The CDR3 is CSAREPGGETQYF. The CDR3 DNA sequence: TGCAGTGCTAGAGAGCCAGGGGGAGAGACCCAGTACTTC.

This clonotype was picked up a small number of times. The chain combines TRBV3-1 with TRBJ2-5, with 10 bases matching TRBD2. The J segment lost 5 bases and the V segment lost 4 bases, leaving 4 bases of the junction unmatched. This CDR3 comprises 14 residues. Germline V gene data show CDR1 as LGHDT and CDR2 as YNNKEL (reference sequence). This CDR3 reads CASSRGLATETQYF. CDR3 bases: TGTGCCAGCAGCCGGGGACTAGCGACCGAGACCCAGTACTTC.

This clonotype came up many times. This chain links TRBV7-9 with TRBJ2-2, with 9 bases identical to TRBD2. CDR1 and CDR2 (germline): SEHNR, FQNEAQ (reference sequence). This CDR3 spans 16 amino acids. With 5 bases clipped from V and 2 bases from J, the junction kept 6 bases outside the gene matches. CDR3 region: CASSLASGANTGELFF. The CDR3 DNA reads as TGTGCCAGCAGCCTCGCTAGCGGGGCAAACACCGGGGAGCTGTTTTTT. The variable domain in full, with the rest retrieved from reference TRBV7-9 and TRBJ2-2, is DTGVSQNPRHKITKRGQNVTFRCDPISEHNRLYWYRQTLGQGPEFLTYFQNEAQLEKSRLLSDRFSAERPKGSFSTLEIQRTEQGDSAMYLCASSLASGANTGELFFGEGSRLTVL.

This clonotype was counted between two and nine times. J is TRBJ2-1 and V is TRBV28, with D maybe TRBD1 (6 bases). The CDR3 length is 11 residues. The V gene's germline CDR1 is MDHEN and CDR2 SYDVKM. V gave up 6 bases and J gave up 12 bases, with 12 bases separating them. CDR3 region: CASRDLGAQFF. CDR3 in DNA: TGTGCCAGCAGGGATCTGGGGGCGCAGTTCTTC.

The chain links TRBV13 to TRBJ2-7; 7 bases align to TRBD1. Germline V gene data show CDR1 as PRHDT and CDR2 as FYEKMQ (reference sequence). This CDR3 spans 14 amino acids. Germline trimming cut 5 bases from V and 1 base from J; bases unmatched to any gene: 5. The chain's CDR3 is CASSQIRGSYEQYF. For the CDR3, the DNA is TGTGCCAGCAGCCAAATCAGGGGGTCCTACGAGCAGTACTTC.

This clonotype came up a few times. V usage is TRBV20-1 and J usage is TRBJ2-1; a possible D gene is TRBD2 (5 bases). V lost 4 bases and J lost 7, with 14 bases in between. CDR1 is DFQATT, CDR2 SNEGSKA, per germline (reference sequence). This CDR3 region has 13 residues. The CDR3 region is CSAIRGSGNEQFF. The CDR3, as DNA: TGCAGTGCTATAAGAGGGAGTGGAAATGAGCAGTTCTTC.

This clonotype was picked up many times. The chain joins TRBV5-1 to TRBJ2-2; 8 bases line up with TRBD1. V dropped 3 bases and J dropped 4; count of bases not matched to a gene: 2. The CDR3 loop spans 14 amino acids. Germline CDR1 SGHRS, CDR2 YFSETQ. CDR3 DNA: TGCGCCAGCAGCTCCGGGACAGGCACCGGGGAGCTGTTTTTT. It codes for CASSSGTGTGELFF.

This clonotype has a handful of counts. V gene TRBV5-1 combines with J gene TRBJ2-3; 8 bases fit TRBD1. The CDR3 is 15 residues long. The V gene's germline CDR1 is SGHRS and CDR2 YFSETQ. After removal of 2 bases from V and 3 bases from J, the junction contained 5 bases not matched to a gene. CDR3 sequence: CASSLQTGETDTQYF. The CDR3 DNA is TGCGCCAGCAGCTTACAGACAGGGGAGACAGATACGCAGTATTTT.

This clonotype was found a few times. V is TRBV19 and J is TRBJ2-1; no clear D gene. Germline lookup yields CDR1 LNHDA and CDR2 SQIVND (reference sequence). The CDR3 has 13 amino acids. Trimming left V 2 bases short and J 3 bases short, with 5 bases between. CDR3 loop: CASSIKLYNEQFF. DNA for the CDR3: TGTGCCAGTAGTATAAAACTCTACAATGAGCAGTTCTTC.

The chain has TRBV12-3 or TRBV12-4 and TRBJ2-7, with D perhaps matching TRBD2 (6 bases). This CDR3 is 15 amino acids long. Trimming took off 3 bases at V and 5 bases at J, with 17 bases between the two ends. CDR3 loop: CASSFALASPHEQYF. The CDR3 region has the DNA TGTGCCAGCAGTTTTGCACTAGCATCCCCACACGAGCAGTACTTC.

This clonotype was observed many times. The chain links TRBV7-2 to TRBJ2-1; the match to TRBD1 covers 8 bases. Germline trimming cut 1 base from V and 5 bases from J; bases unmatched to any gene: 7. The germline V gene encodes CDR1 SGHTA and CDR2 FQGNSA. This CDR3 has 16 residues. In DNA form, the CDR3 reads TGTGCCAGCAGCTTAGGTTCGGACAGGGCTAACAATGAGCAGTTCTTC. It is translated as CASSLGSDRANNEQFF.

The V and J genes are TRBV6-1 and TRBJ2-1; 13 nucleotides line up with TRBD2. CDR1 MNHNS and CDR2 SASEGT come from the germline V gene. CDR3 size: 15 residues. With 6 bases clipped from V and 4 bases from J, the junction kept 3 bases outside the gene matches. The CDR3 DNA follows: TGTGCCAGCAGGCAGGGACTAGCGGGGTACAATGAGCAGTTCTTC. This translates into CASRQGLAGYNEQFF.

This clonotype was counted a few times. The chain links TRBV7-9 to TRBJ2-2; perhaps TRBD2 as D (6 bases). The CDR3 covers 15 residues. Germline V CDR1 and CDR2: SEHNR, FQNEAQ (reference sequence). Between the trimmed V and J ends, which lost 5 bases and 6 bases, there was a span of 16 bases. The CDR3 loop reads CASSRWGSGPGELFF. The CDR3, as DNA: TGTGCCAGCAGCCGCTGGGGGAGCGGGCCCGGGGAGCTGTTTTTT. The whole variable domain, filled in from reference TRBV7-9 and TRBJ2-2, reads DTGVSQNPRHKITKRGQNVTFRCDPISEHNRLYWYRQTLGQGPEFLTYFQNEAQLEKSRLLSDRFSAERPKGSFSTLEIQRTEQGDSAMYLCASSRWGSGPGELFFGEGSRLTVL.

This chain links TRBV20-1 with TRBJ1-1; possibly TRBD1 for D (5 bases). Trimming cost V 0 bases and J 1 base, with 15 bases left between them. The CDR3 spans 16 residues. Germline values: CDR1 DFQATT, CDR2 SNEGSKA (reference sequence). DNA of the CDR3: TGCAGTGCTAGAGATTGGCGTTCGACAGAGAACACTGAAGCTTTCTTT. This codes for CSARDWRSTENTEAFF.